This T cell receptor beta chain derives from a study of blood T cells in healthy people across ages. General observations from the study: Long-lived donors carried more naive CD4+ cells and greater diversity than aged donors. Per million T cells, the diversity of TCR beta decreased roughly linearly as age advanced.

Trimming shortened V by 1 base and J by 1 base, and 16 bases separated the two germline ends. Germline loops: CDR1 SGHTA, CDR2 FQGNSA. The CDR3 spans 17 residues. This clonotype was seen just once. What it binds is not known. A sample-barcoded 5' primer and a J-beta primer mix were used in a second PCR of roughly 6 to 11 cycles. TCRdb re-called the 5' RACE reads with MiXCR, one entry per CDR3 protein. The table shows more than 800,000 distinct CDR3 sequences, with over 35% occurring only once. The chain uses TRBV7-2 and TRBJ1-1; perhaps TRBD1 as D (5 bases). Sequenced input: blood. This TCR was recovered from a woman aged 60-70 years in good health. The CDR3 loop reads CASSLGAGPVKNTEAFF. The CDR3 coding sequence is TGTGCCAGCAGCTTAGGTGCAGGGCCAGTGAAGAACACTGAAGCTTTCTTT.